The T cell receptor (beta chain) described here comes from a study of shared clonotypes between healthy human individuals. Findings and limits, study-wide: Generation probabilities of non-shared clonotypes were lower (relative to those shared by all four donors).

The CDR3 contains 14 residues. V lost 0 bases, J lost 0 bases, and 4 bases lay in between. CDR1 and CDR2 (germline): WNHNN, SYGVQD (reference sequence). Splitting of each subset's genomic DNA was done evenly across several immunoSEQ plates. Produced via immunoSEQ multiplex PCR; TCRdb's table is partial and in-frame only. The sample includes about 380,000 clones, just over 95% of them seen just once. To note about this clone: The antigen remains unidentified. In the same sample, other DNA sequences code for this CDR3.

Material: memory CD8+ T cells sorted from blood. Regarding subset: CD45RO+ cells pooled with CCR7-negative TemRA cells. The V gene is TRBV10-1, the J gene TRBJ2-3, with D hard to call. The TCR originated in a man aged 25-45 years in good health. CDR3 residues: CASSESTSTDTQYF. CDR3 nucleotides: TGCGCCAGCAGTGAGTCGACAAGCACAGATACGCAGTATTTT.